This T cell receptor beta chain originates from a study of human T cells and chemical hapten exposure. Overall study: Donors were sensitized with 2% DPC on the upper inner arm. Study-level points and caveats: Given that the donors had alopecia, their immune response may differ from that seen in healthy people.

Time point indicated: pre-sensitization, week 0. Indicated treatment: therapeutic diphenylcyclopropenone sensitization with weekly scalp DPC. In the authors' workflow: There were a median of around 97,000 TCRs per sample, with a range from roughly 23,224 to 750,000. Via MiXCR, TCRdb re-called the RACE reads, giving one row per CDR3 protein. The V and J calls were not made by the authors but by TCRdb's processing. The sample holds about 80,000 distinct CDR3 sequences; about 15% are singletons and the top ten take approximately 4.6%. On this clonotype itself: Its antigen is unidentified.

Sequences were derived from whole blood, sampled in connection with sensitization to the hapten diphenylcyclopropenone (DPC). This TCR was sampled from a woman in her forties or fifties with alopecia areata. Some clones in this sample may be carry-over from other donors' samples.

CDR3 region: CSVVMEGNIQYF. CDR3 coding DNA: TGCAGCGTTGTGATGGAAGGAAACATTCAGTACTTC. This chain joins TRBV29-1 and TRBJ2-4; D call uncertain. Germline CDR1 is SQVTM and CDR2 is ANQGSEA. This CDR3 spans 12 amino acids. V was clipped by 4 bases and J by 6 bases, with 10 bases between them.